One and the same sample provided the 21 T cell receptor beta chains below, sequenced in a study of blood T cell repertoires in COVID-19 (dated by TCRdb to about 2020). The library was obtained by the immunoSEQ multiplex PCR assay. The table was pulled from immuneACCESS by TCRdb, which kept in-frame rearrangements only. Such tables lose some clones; where checked, under half of the loss comes from unresolved V genes, and the rest has no known cause. The sample table holds approximately 170,000 clones, of which 65% to 85% were seen once. The leading ten clones occupy 11% of the sample. The specimen sequenced was peripheral blood. These receptors all stem from a man between 65 and 85 years old with active or convalescent COVID-19.

This clone came up once. The chain combines TRBV4-2 with TRBJ1-4; the D is unclear. V was pared by 4 bases and J by 0 bases, with 12 bases between. CDR3 size: 16 residues. Germline-derived CDR1 and CDR2 are LGHNA and YNFKEQ. The CDR3 protein is CASSLSFGATNEKLFF. DNA for the CDR3: TGTGCCAGCAGCCTAAGCTTCGGAGCAACTAATGAAAAACTGTTTTTT.

The chain has TRBV7-2 and TRBJ1-3; 9 bases agree with TRBD1. The trim removed 5 bases at V and 4 bases at J, leaving 9 bases unmatched. There are 16 residues in the CDR3. Germline assignment: CDR1 SGHTA and CDR2 FQGNSA. This chain's CDR3 is CASSRLTGGSGNTIYF. The CDR3 DNA is TGTGCCAGCAGCCGCTTAACAGGGGGCTCGGGAAACACCATATATTTT.

The chain carries TRBV29-1 and TRBJ1-1; 8 positions match TRBD1. This CDR3 spans 13 amino acids. The trim removed 7 bases at V and 2 bases at J, leaving 6 bases unmatched. CDR1 is SQVTM, CDR2 ANQGSEA, per germline. The CDR3 DNA is TGCAGCGACAGGACAGGGTCAAACACTGAAGCTTTCTTT. The encoded protein is CSDRTGSNTEAFF.

The chain carries TRBV5-4 and TRBJ2-3; 14 bases match TRBD2. The germline CDR1 and CDR2 sequences are SGHNT and YYREEE (reference sequence). Losses at the gene ends were 4 bases for V and 4 bases for J; bases not matched to a gene: 5. The CDR3 length is 16 residues. The CDR3 nucleotides read TGTGCCAGCAGCACCCCGGGACTAGCGGGAGCAGATACGCAGTATTTT. Its translation is CASSTPGLAGADTQYF.

The CDR3 reads CASSTDRTYEQYF. Written as DNA, the CDR3 is TGTGCCAGCAGCACGGACAGGACCTACGAGCAGTACTTC. The chain uses TRBV27 and TRBJ2-7, with 7 nucleotides matching TRBD1. Germline V CDR1 and CDR2: MNHEY, SMNVEV (reference sequence). The CDR3 spans 13 residues. V was pared by 6 bases and J by 2 bases, with 4 bases of the junction left unmatched.

This chain joins TRBV7-8 and TRBJ1-1; 10 nucleotides line up with TRBD1. J lost 0 bases, V lost 5 bases, and 6 bases had no gene match. Germline CDR1 reads SGHVS; CDR2 reads FQNEAQ. CDR3 length: 16 amino acids. CDR3: CASSPEGQGMNTEAFF. In nucleotides, the CDR3 is TGTGCCAGCAGCCCCGAGGGACAGGGGATGAACACTGAAGCTTTCTTT. Using reference TRBV7-8 and TRBJ1-1 for the parts outside the CDR3, the full variable domain is GAGVSQSPRYKVAKRGQDVALRCDPISGHVSLFWYQQALGQGPEFLTYFQNEAQLDKSGLPSDRFFAERPEGSVSTLKIQRTQQEDSAVYLCASSPEGQGMNTEAFFGQGTRLTVV.

The rearrangement joins TRBV7-9 to TRBJ2-3; 11 bases are a match to TRBD1. The V segment lost 5 bases and the J segment 6 bases; nucleotides outside the gene matches: 13. Germline values: CDR1 SEHNR, CDR2 FQNEAQ (reference sequence). There are 17 residues in the CDR3. CDR3 DNA: TGTGCCAGCAGCCCCAGGACAGGGGGCGTATTAGTGGATACGCAGTATTTT. Protein product: CASSPRTGGVLVDTQYF.

The chain carries TRBV7-6 and TRBJ1-1, with TRBD1 matching over 9 bases. The CDR3 contains 17 residues. V gave up 4 bases and J gave up 1 base; unmatched junction bases: 10. Germline CDR1 is SGHVS and CDR2 is FNYEAQ. The CDR3 nucleotides read TGTGCCAGCAGCTCTCCGGGACAGGGAAGTCCGAACACTGAAGCTTTCTTT. This gives the protein CASSSPGQGSPNTEAFF.

CDR3 in amino acids: CASSHRQPNYGYTF. The CDR3 DNA sequence: TGTGCCAGCAGCCACCGACAACCTAACTATGGCTACACCTTC. The J gene is TRBJ1-2, the V gene TRBV7-9; unclear D gene. Germline lookup yields CDR1 SEHNR and CDR2 FQNEAQ (reference sequence). The CDR3 has 14 amino acids. The V end was cut by 5 bases, the J end by 0 bases, with 10 bases between.

The chain uses TRBV28 and TRBJ1-5, with D perhaps matching TRBD1 (5 bases). V was cut by 3 bases and J by 1 base, with 19 bases left in between. Germline V gene sequence: CDR1 MDHEN, CDR2 SYDVKM. The CDR3 is made up of 18 amino acids. CDR3: CASSFTGLNYRSNQPQHF. The CDR3 region has the DNA TGTGCCAGCAGTTTCACAGGATTGAACTATAGGAGCAATCAGCCCCAGCATTTT.

The chain employs TRBV2 and TRBJ1-2; D gene uncertain. The CDR3 runs 14 residues. V lost 3 bases to trimming and J lost 2 bases, with 10 bases between them. From germline, CDR1 is SNHLY and CDR2 FYNNEI. CDR3 sequence (DNA): TGTGCCAGCAGTGAGTTGTCGCTAAACTATGGCTACACCTTC. Amino acid sequence: CASSELSLNYGYTF.

This clone was counted once. CDR3 DNA sequence: TGCAGCGTTCCAACTAGACCCTCCTCCTACAATGAGCAGTTCTTC. The encoded protein is CSVPTRPSSYNEQFF. This chain joins TRBV29-1 and TRBJ2-1; tentatively, D is TRBD2 (5 bases). The length of the CDR3 is 15 residues. Germline V gene sequence: CDR1 SQVTM, CDR2 ANQGSEA. V was trimmed by 5 bases and J by 0 bases, leaving 14 bases between them.

This clone was seen just once. This chain links TRBV29-1 with TRBJ2-3; 9 bases map to TRBD1. With V trimmed by 6 bases and J by 0 bases, 7 bases remained unmatched. CDR3 length: 15 amino acids. Germline V CDR1 and CDR2: SQVTM, ANQGSEA. CDR3 protein: CSVLDRGLSTDTQYF. For the CDR3, the DNA is TGCAGCGTCCTGGACAGGGGCCTAAGCACAGATACGCAGTATTTT.

The chain employs TRBV6-5 and TRBJ1-2; D ambiguous. CDR3 length equals 13 residues. V lost 6 bases to trimming and J lost 4 bases, with 12 bases between them. Germline-derived CDR1 and CDR2 are MNHEY and SVGAGI. The chain's CDR3 is CASRASKSYGYTF. The CDR3, as DNA: TGTGCCAGCAGAGCCTCAAAATCCTATGGCTACACCTTC.

The J gene is TRBJ1-1, the V gene TRBV7-9, with TRBD1 as a possible D gene (5 bases). This CDR3 spans 13 amino acids. Germline-derived CDR1 and CDR2 are SEHNR and FQNEAQ (reference sequence). V dropped 5 bases and J dropped 4 bases, with 11 bases sitting between them. The CDR3 DNA reads TGTGCCAGCAGCCCGGGACTCGGCACTGAAGCTTTCTTT. Translated, it gives CASSPGLGTEAFF.

V usage is TRBV7-2 and J usage is TRBJ2-1; 10 bases are a match to TRBD2. V shed 3 bases, J shed 8 bases, and the junction held 13 bases outside the gene matches. The CDR3 sequence is 17 residues long. The germline V gene encodes CDR1 SGHTA and CDR2 FQGNSA. This CDR3 reads CASSFLKVVAGGDEQFF. CDR3 nucleotide sequence: TGTGCCAGCAGCTTCCTCAAGGTAGTAGCGGGAGGCGATGAGCAGTTCTTC.

The chain uses TRBV6-5 and TRBJ2-3, with no clear D. Trimming left V 4 bases short and J 0 bases short, with 8 bases between. The germline V gene encodes CDR1 MNHEY and CDR2 SVGAGI. This CDR3 contains 14 residues. For the CDR3, the DNA is TGTGCCAGCAGTTCATCATCAAGCACAGATACGCAGTATTTT. It specifies CASSSSSSTDTQYF.

The chain combines TRBV6-1 with TRBJ2-1; D not resolved. The V end was cut by 2 bases, the J end by 3 bases, with 8 bases between. CDR1 MNHNS and CDR2 SASEGT come from the germline V gene. This CDR3 has 14 residues. The chain's CDR3 is CASSEMALYNEQFF. In DNA, the CDR3 is TGTGCCAGCAGTGAAATGGCTCTCTACAATGAGCAGTTCTTC.

This clone has more than one count but fewer than ten. The chain has TRBV11-2 and TRBJ1-5; D is unresolved. This CDR3 is built from 15 residues. The V gene lost 1 base and the J gene lost 2 bases, with 9 bases spanning the gap. From germline, CDR1 is SGHAT and CDR2 FQNNGV. CDR3 sequence reads: CASSLGNLGNQPQHF. The CDR3, as DNA: TGTGCCAGCAGCTTAGGTAATTTAGGCAATCAGCCCCAGCATTTT.

The chain is built from TRBV7-2 and TRBJ1-5; no clear D. Germline V lookup: CDR1 SGHTA, CDR2 FQGNSA. The length of the CDR3 is 15 residues. The V gene lost 5 bases and the J gene lost 2 bases, with 13 bases spanning the gap. CDR3 residues: CASSPGYRGNQPQHF. CDR3 DNA: TGTGCCAGCAGCCCCGGTTACCGTGGCAATCAGCCCCAGCATTTT.

The V call is TRBV28, the J call TRBJ2-5; 11 bases map to TRBD2. Germline-derived CDR1 and CDR2 are MDHEN and SYDVKM. V shed 4 bases and J 3 bases; nucleotides not matched to a gene: 22. The CDR3 is 21 residues long. The CDR3 DNA reads as TGTGCCAGCAGTTACCGCCGCGGAGGGGCTAGCGGGAGGAGGAGGGAAGAGACCCAGTACTTC. It specifies CASSYRRGGASGRRREETQYF.